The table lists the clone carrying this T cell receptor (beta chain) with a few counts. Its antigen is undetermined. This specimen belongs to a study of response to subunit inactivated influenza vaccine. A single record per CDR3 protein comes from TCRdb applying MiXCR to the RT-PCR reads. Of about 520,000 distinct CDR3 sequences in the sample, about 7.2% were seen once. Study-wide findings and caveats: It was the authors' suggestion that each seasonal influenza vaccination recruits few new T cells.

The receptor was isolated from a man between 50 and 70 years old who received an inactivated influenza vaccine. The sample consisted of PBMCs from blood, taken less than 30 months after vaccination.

Here the CDR3 reads CASSLGGRLGNGYTF. The CDR3 coding sequence is TGCGCCAGCAGCTTGGGCGGACGGCTAGGAAATGGCTACACCTTC. The chain uses TRBV5-1 and TRBJ1-2, with D uncertain. CDR3 length: 15 residues. Trimming shortened V by 0 bases and J by 6 bases, and 15 bases separated the two germline ends. The germline gives CDR1 SGHRS, CDR2 YFSETQ. Based on the CDR3 plus reference TRBV5-1 and TRBJ1-2, the full variable domain is KAGVTQTPRYLIKTRGQQVTLSCSPISGHRSVSWYQQTPGQGLQFLFEYFSETQRNKGNFPGRFSGRQFSNSRSEMNVSTLELGDSALYLCASSLGGRLGNGYTFGSGTRLTVV.